Below are 27 T cell receptor beta chains sequenced from a single sample in a study of cytomegalovirus exposure and HLA in healthy donors. The PCR used 60 Vbeta and 13 Jbeta primers. Using immunoSEQ multiplex PCR, the repertoire was profiled, and TCRdb retains in-frame clones only, with some absent. This sample has about 150,000 clones, with approximately 81% found just once. Sequenced material: PBMCs. These receptors were collected from a male donor in good health and CMV-seronegative.

The rearrangement joins TRBV4-3 to TRBJ2-3, with a weak D call TRBD1 (6 bases). Trimming left V 4 bases short and J 3 bases short, with 11 bases between. This CDR3 is 14 amino acids long. Germline V gene sequence: CDR1 LGHNA, CDR2 YSLEER. CDR3 sequence reads: CASSLERGTDTQYF. CDR3 in DNA: TGCGCCAGCAGCCTTGAGAGGGGGACAGATACGCAGTATTTT.

The chain uses TRBV21-1 and TRBJ1-2; no check of the table's D call, TRBD1, against the DNA was made. TRBV21-1 counts as a pseudogene. There are 16 residues in the CDR3. The CDR3 nucleotides read TGTGCCAGCAGCCCCAAGGGCCTACAGGATATGGATGGCTACACCTTC. This translates into CASSPKGLQDMDGYTF.

V gene TRBV10-3 combines with J gene TRBJ1-4; 9 nucleotides match TRBD1. Germline CDR1 ENHRY, CDR2 SYGVKD. V lost 1 base, J lost 10 bases, and 13 bases stayed unmatched. The CDR3 extends over 17 amino acids. CDR3 in amino acids: CAISEYTVGTGLGKLFF. The CDR3 DNA follows: TGTGCCATCAGTGAGTACACCGTCGGGACAGGGTTAGGAAAACTGTTTTTT.

Only one count was recorded for this clone. The J gene is TRBJ2-7, the V gene TRBV11-2, with D maybe TRBD1 (5 bases). Germline lookup yields CDR1 SGHAT and CDR2 FQNNGV. V was pared by 5 bases and J by 3 bases, with 14 bases between. The CDR3 has 14 residues. DNA for the CDR3: TGTGCCAGCAGCCCTTTAGGCCAGGGCTACGAGCAGTACTTC. Amino acids: CASSPLGQGYEQYF.

The rearrangement uses TRBV2 and TRBJ2-2; tentatively, D is TRBD1 (5 bases). There are 14 residues in the CDR3. Germline loops: CDR1 SNHLY, CDR2 FYNNEI. V lost 9 bases and J lost 0, with 11 bases in between. This chain's CDR3 is CARGQGSNTGELFF. DNA of the CDR3: TGTGCCAGGGGGCAGGGTTCGAACACCGGGGAGCTGTTTTTT.

This clone was seen only once. V is TRBV6-5 and J is TRBJ1-4, with D possibly being TRBD1 (5 bases). This CDR3 comprises 13 residues. Trimming took 6 bases from V and 6 from J, leaving 11 bases between them. CDR1 and CDR2 from the germline V gene are MNHEY and SVGAGI. The DNA of the CDR3 is TGTGCCAGCAGGGGGCAGGCGGATGAAAAACTGTTTTTT. Translated, it gives CASRGQADEKLFF.

This chain uses TRBV6-6 with TRBJ1-1; D is uncertain. CDR3 length equals 13 residues. Trimming shortened V by 8 bases and J by 3 bases, and 13 bases separated the two germline ends. Germline V gene data show CDR1 as MNHNY and CDR2 as SVGAGI (reference sequence). The CDR3 here is CASSSGGYTEAFF. In DNA form, the CDR3 reads TGTGCCAGCTCCAGTGGCGGATACACTGAAGCTTTCTTT.

The rearrangement uses TRBV10-3 and TRBJ1-5; 7 nucleotides line up with TRBD1. Germline lookup yields CDR1 ENHRY and CDR2 SYGVKD. The ends lost 4 bases at V and 5 bases at J; junction bases unmatched: 5. The CDR3 length is 14 residues. CDR3 nucleotide sequence: TGTGCCATCAGTGCCCGACAGGGAGATCAGCCCCAGCATTTT. Residues: CAISARQGDQPQHF.

V usage is TRBV9 and J usage is TRBJ1-4, with TRBD1 identical over 10 bases. V trimming: 5 bases; J trimming: 6 bases; junction bases outside the gene matches: 7. This CDR3 contains 15 residues. The V gene's germline CDR1 is SGDLS and CDR2 YYNGEE. The CDR3 region has the DNA TGTGCCAGCAGTCAACCCGGGACAGGGGATGAAAAACTGTTTTTT. Amino acids: CASSQPGTGDEKLFF. Full variable domain (remainder filled in from reference TRBV9 and TRBJ1-4): DSGVTQTPKHLITATGQRVTLRCSPRSGDLSVYWYQQSLDQGLQFLIQYYNGEERAKGNILERFSAQQFPDLHSELNLSSLELGDSALYFCASSQPGTGDEKLFFGSGTQLSVL.

This clone was counted only a few times. The V call is TRBV10-3, the J call TRBJ1-1; 9 bases map to TRBD1. The V and J ends lost 6 bases and 2 bases, in that order; junction bases with no gene match: 13. Germline V gene data show CDR1 as ENHRY and CDR2 as SYGVKD. The CDR3 extends over 17 amino acids. The CDR3 sequence is CAIRDRTGAASNTEAFF. CDR3 nucleotide sequence: TGTGCCATCAGAGATAGGACAGGGGCCGCGTCAAACACTGAAGCTTTCTTT.

This clone was observed a handful of times. The chain couples TRBV18 to TRBJ2-6; 7 bases agree with TRBD2. The germline V gene encodes CDR1 KGHSH and CDR2 LQKENI. J gave up 1 base and V 0 bases, and 0 bases lay outside the gene matches. The CDR3 is 16 amino acids. DNA for the CDR3: TGTGCCAGCTCACCACCCGGGGGGTCTGGGGCCAACGTCCTGACTTTC. Its translation is CASSPPGGSGANVLTF. The full variable domain, with the rest looked up from reference TRBV18 and TRBJ2-6, is NAGVMQNPRHLVRRRGQEARLRCSPMKGHSHVYWYRQLPEEGLKFMVYLQKENIIDESGMPKERFSAEFPKEGPSILRIQQVVRGDSAAYFCASSPPGGSGANVLTFGAGSRLTVL.

The V gene is TRBV5-1, the J gene TRBJ2-5; possibly TRBD1 for D (6 bases). This CDR3 is built from 15 residues. Germline assignment: CDR1 SGHRS and CDR2 YFSETQ. Trimming took 6 bases from V and 0 from J, leaving 15 bases between them. The CDR3 sequence is CASKRTAQYQETQYF. In DNA form, the CDR3 reads TGCGCCAGCAAGAGGACAGCTCAGTACCAAGAGACCCAGTACTTC.

The chain recombines TRBV19 with TRBJ2-3; possible D gene TRBD1, 6 bases. V lost 6 bases, J lost 0 bases, and 16 bases lay in between. CDR1 is LNHDA, CDR2 SQIVND, per germline (reference sequence). The CDR3 extends over 16 amino acids. CDR3 residues: CASRHTGTFSTDTQYF. The CDR3 DNA follows: TGTGCCAGTAGGCACACCGGGACATTTAGCACAGATACGCAGTATTTT.

There are many counts of this clone. V is TRBV6-6 and J is TRBJ2-1; 12 nucleotides agree with TRBD2. Per the germline V gene, CDR1 is MNHNY and CDR2 is SVGAGI (reference sequence). This CDR3 is built from 15 residues. After removal of 0 bases from V and 10 bases from J, the junction contained 4 bases not matched to a gene. The chain's CDR3 is CASSYSTSGGLEQFF. The DNA of the CDR3 is TGTGCCAGCAGTTACTCGACTAGCGGGGGTTTGGAGCAGTTCTTC.

The chain joins TRBV5-1 to TRBJ1-4; a possible D gene is TRBD1 (6 bases). This CDR3 is built from 17 residues. V lost 0 bases, J lost 1 base, and 13 bases lay in between. Germline assignment: CDR1 SGHRS and CDR2 YFSETQ. The CDR3 here is CASSLAQGRGTNEKLFF. The CDR3 nucleotides are TGCGCCAGCAGCTTGGCCCAGGGGCGAGGAACTAATGAAAAACTGTTTTTT.

This clone was seen a single time. CDR3 loop: CASKTAYNQPQHF. CDR3 nucleotides: TGTGCCAGCAAAACAGCTTACAATCAGCCCCAGCATTTT. The V and J genes are TRBV27 and TRBJ1-5; D gene ambiguous. Looked up from germline, CDR1 is MNHEY and CDR2 is SMNVEV (reference sequence). V dropped 7 bases and J dropped 3 bases, with 10 bases sitting between them. The length of the CDR3 is 13 residues.

The chain has TRBV19 and TRBJ1-5, with 10 positions matching TRBD1. J lost 0 bases, V lost 5 bases, and 10 bases had no gene match. The CDR3 has 18 amino acids. Germline V gene lookup returns CDR1 LNHDA and CDR2 SQIVND (reference sequence). The CDR3 loop reads CASSSSTGGGYSNQPQHF. The CDR3 region has the DNA TGTGCCAGTAGTTCCTCGACAGGGGGCGGGTATAGCAATCAGCCCCAGCATTTT. Based on the CDR3 plus reference TRBV19 and TRBJ1-5, the full variable domain is DGGITQSPKYLFRKEGQNVTLSCEQNLNHDAMYWYRQDPGQGLRLIYYSQIVNDFQKGDIAEGYSVSREKKESFPLTVTSAQKNPTAFYLCASSSSTGGGYSNQPQHFGDGTRLSIL.

This rearrangement joins TRBV14 to TRBJ1-1; D remains ambiguous. Germline CDR1 is SGHDN and CDR2 is FVKESK. The CDR3 totals 13 residues. The V gene lost 4 bases and the J gene lost 1 base, with 7 bases spanning the gap. CDR3 sequence: CASSPRKNTEAFF. Written as DNA, the CDR3 is TGTGCCAGCAGCCCGAGGAAGAACACTGAAGCTTTCTTT.

The chain couples TRBV9 to TRBJ2-2; TRBD1 aligns across 9 bases. CDR3 length equals 17 residues. V lost 0 bases, J lost 8 bases, and 11 bases stayed unmatched. The germline gives CDR1 SGDLS, CDR2 YYNGEE. CDR3 sequence: CASSVDETGGVMGELFF. CDR3 nucleotides: TGTGCCAGCAGCGTAGATGAGACAGGGGGGGTAATGGGGGAGCTGTTTTTT.

The CDR3 DNA sequence: TGTGCCAGCAGTGGGGGCGCGAACACTGAAGCTTTCTTT. Translation: CASSGGANTEAFF. This chain uses TRBV4-2 with TRBJ1-1; TRBD1 is a possible D gene (6 bases). Germline lookup yields CDR1 LGHNA and CDR2 YNFKEQ. CDR3 length: 13 residues. V was clipped by 6 bases and J by 1 base, with 9 bases between them.

The chain uses TRBV25-1 and TRBJ1-2; D possibly corresponds to TRBD1 (5 bases). Between the trimmed V and J ends, which lost 3 bases and 5 bases, there was a span of 10 bases. This CDR3 is built from 13 residues. CDR1 is MGHDK, CDR2 SYGVNS, per germline. The CDR3 reads CASSDGGRYGYTF. The CDR3 region has the DNA TGTGCCAGCAGTGATGGGGGGAGATATGGCTACACCTTC.

J is TRBJ2-1 and V is TRBV9; 7 bases map to TRBD2. V shed 0 bases, J shed 1 base, and the junction held 4 bases outside the gene matches. The germline gives CDR1 SGDLS, CDR2 YYNGEE. CDR3 length: 16 amino acids. CDR3 DNA: TGTGCCAGCAGCGTAGGGTCGGGGGGATCCTACAATGAGCAGTTCTTC. It specifies CASSVGSGGSYNEQFF.

The V gene is TRBV29-1, the J gene TRBJ2-2, with D possibly matching TRBD1 (6 bases). Germline loops: CDR1 SQVTM, CDR2 ANQGSEA. CDR3 length: 13 amino acids. Trimming took off 8 bases at V and 4 bases at J, with 14 bases between the two ends. In nucleotides, the CDR3 is TGCAGCTCAAGGGAAGGGGGCACCGGGGAGCTGTTTTTT. Encoded protein: CSSREGGTGELFF.

The J gene is TRBJ1-2, the V gene TRBV28, with 7 bases lining up with TRBD1. The CDR3 has 14 amino acids. The V and J ends lost 3 bases and 2 bases, in that order; junction bases with no gene match: 3. The germline gives CDR1 MDHEN, CDR2 SYDVKM. Here the CDR3 reads CASSLQTGNYGYTF. CDR3 nucleotide sequence: TGTGCCAGCAGTTTGCAGACAGGGAACTATGGCTACACCTTC.

This clone has a handful of counts. The CDR3 loop reads CASSSGTSNEQFF. In DNA, the CDR3 is TGCGCCAGCAGCTCTGGGACTAGCAATGAGCAGTTCTTC. The chain couples TRBV5-1 to TRBJ2-1; the match to TRBD2 covers 8 bases. V trimming: 3 bases; J trimming: 6 bases; junction bases outside the gene matches: 2. CDR3 size: 13 residues. Germline CDR1 SGHRS, CDR2 YFSETQ.

The chain employs TRBV2 and TRBJ1-3; TRBD1 matches at 10 bases. The V gene end was trimmed by 7 bases and the J gene end by 3 bases; junction bases not matched to a gene: 9. The CDR3 runs to 16 residues. CDR1 and CDR2 (germline): SNHLY, FYNNEI. The CDR3 is CASNRLTGGVGNTIYF. DNA of the CDR3: TGTGCCAGCAACAGATTGACAGGGGGCGTTGGAAACACCATATATTTT.

The gene calls are TRBV6-6 and TRBJ1-5; perhaps TRBD1 as D (5 bases). V was clipped by 0 bases and J by 7 bases, with 13 bases between them. Germline assignment: CDR1 MNHNY and CDR2 SVGAGI (reference sequence). This CDR3 has 15 residues. CDR3 sequence reads: CASSYSSRVGQPQHF. In DNA, the CDR3 is TGTGCCAGCAGTTACTCGAGCAGGGTCGGCCAGCCCCAGCATTTT.